Listed below are T cell receptor beta chains from one sample, sequenced in a study of radiotherapy plus CTLA-4 blockade in lung cancer. The data were produced by immunoSEQ multiplex PCR, yet TCRdb's version contains in-frame clones alone and is incomplete. Of about 87,000 clones listed, more than 75% were seen once; the top ten hold 16%. This specimen consisted of peripheral blood, obtained from a patient treated with radiotherapy plus ipilimumab. The source of these receptors is a human donor with non-small cell lung cancer that progressed on radiotherapy plus ipilimumab. The CDR3 runs from the conserved cysteine through the conserved F or W. D genes are given only for firm matches. The size field is filled for only some rows; it gives once, few, many or a size class.

TRBV30	NA	NA	TRBJ2-7	TGTGCCTGGAGTCGGGCAGGGGTGGGGGAGCAGTACTTC	CAWSRAGVGEQYF
TRBV7-2	NA	TRBD1	TRBJ1-2	TGTGCCAGCAGCTTAGGCCCTCGGGACAGGGGAATCAATGGCTACACCTTC	CASSLGPRDRGINGYTF
TRBV30	NA	TRBD1	TRBJ1-2	TGTGCCTGGAGTCCCGGGACAGGGGGCGCCTATGGCTACACCTTC	CAWSPGTGGAYGYTF
TRBV18	NA	NA	TRBJ2-6	TGTGCCAGCTCACCAGTGGGCTCTGGGGCCAACGTCCTGACTTTC	CASSPVGSGANVLTF
TRBV28	NA	NA	TRBJ1-5	TGTGCCAGCAGTTCCACATATAATCAGCCCCAGCATTTT	CASSSTYNQPQHF
TRBV18	NA	NA	TRBJ2-3	TGTGCCAGCTCACCAAAGGAGGGTACGCAGTATTTT	CASSPKEGTQYF
TRBV7-8	few	TRBD1	TRBJ1-3	TGTGCCAGCAGTTCTACAGGGGCCTCTGGAAACACCATATATTTT	CASSSTGASGNTIYF
TRBV30	NA	NA	TRBJ2-7	TGTGCCTGGAGTCAAAAGGGAACCTACGAGCAGTACTTC	CAWSQKGTYEQYF
TRBV19	NA	NA	TRBJ1-1	TGTGCCAGTACGGTCATGGGCCGAACCCCGGGTGAAGCTTTCTTT	CASTVMGRTPGEAFF
TRBV28	NA	TRBD1	TRBJ2-5	TGTGCCAGCCACACCCTCGGCACAGGGGATGGAGAGACCCAGTACTTC	CASHTLGTGDGETQYF
TRBV9	NA	TRBD1	TRBJ1-5	TGTGCCAGCAGCGGACAGGGGGTGAAGCCCCAGCATTTT	CASSGQGVKPQHF
TRBV27	once	NA	TRBJ1-1	TGTGCCAGCAGCCCAACCAGGAACATGAACACTGAAGCTTTCTTT	CASSPTRNMNTEAFF
TRBV30	NA	TRBD1	TRBJ1-3	TGTGCCTGGAGTTTAGGGGGCGCATCTGGAAACACCATATATTTT	CAWSLGGASGNTIYF
TRBV7-2	NA	NA	TRBJ1-3	TGTGCCAGCAGCTTAGACCGCATAGCTGGAAACACCATATATTTT	CASSLDRIAGNTIYF
TRBV7-6	NA	NA	TRBJ2-7	TGTGCCAGCAGCTTAGCTTCCCCCCCCGGGGGCAGCAGGTCCTACGAGCAGTACTTC	CASSLASPPGGSRSYEQYF
TRBV21-1	once	NA	TRBJ1-5	TGTGCCAGCAGCAAAGAGGTGGGCCCCGTATATAGCAATCAGCCCCAGCATTTT	CASSKEVGPVYSNQPQHF
TRBV27	NA	NA	TRBJ1-2	TGTGCCAGCAGTTTAGGTGGGTCGGGGGGGGACTACTCTGGCTACACCTTC	CASSLGGSGGDYSGYTF
TRBV27	NA	TRBD1	TRBJ2-1	TGTGCCAGCAGGTGGACAGGAGCAGATGAGCAGTTCTTC	CASRWTGADEQFF
TRBV4-3	NA	TRBD1	TRBJ1-5	TGCGCCAGCAGCCAAGATCTTGGACAGGGGGTTGCCCAGCATTTT	CASSQDLGQGVAQHF
TRBV10-3	NA	NA	TRBJ1-1	TGTGCCATCAGTGAGTCCTTAGGGGCAGGAGCAGCGAACACTGAAGCTTTCTTT	CAISESLGAGAANTEAFF
TRBV27	NA	TRBD1	TRBJ1-4	TGTGCCAGCAGTTCCACGGACAGGTTCGAAAAACTGTTTTTT	CASSSTDRFEKLFF
TRBV18	NA	TRBD2	TRBJ2-7	TGTGCCAGCTCACCGGGCGGGAGGGCCCAGGAGCAGTACTTC	CASSPGGRAQEQYF
TRBV11-1	once	TRBD2	TRBJ2-5	TGTGCCAGCAGCTTAGGAGGGACTAGCGGGTCCGGGGGCAAAGAGACCCAGTACTTC	CASSLGGTSGSGGKETQYF
TRBV18	NA	TRBD1	TRBJ2-4	TGTGCCAGCTCACCATCTAGGGGACAGGGGGAAAACATTCAGTACTTC	CASSPSRGQGENIQYF
TRBV30	NA	NA	TRBJ1-1	TGTGCCTGGAGTGTGGATTTACAGACTAACACTGAAGCTTTCTTT	CAWSVDLQTNTEAFF
TRBV27	few	NA	TRBJ1-1	TGTGCCAGCAGTTCGGGGTGGAACACTGAAGCTTTCTTT	CASSSGWNTEAFF
TRBV5-5	NA	TRBD2	TRBJ2-3	TGTGCCAGCACCGTCCCTAGCGGACCTAGCACAGATACGCAGTATTTT	CASTVPSGPSTDTQYF
TRBV6-1	NA	NA	TRBJ2-4	TGTGCCATCACACCCACCGGGATCTCCTCCGGGATTCAGTACTTC	CAITPTGISSGIQYF
TRBV7-2	NA	TRBD2	TRBJ2-2	TGTGCCAGCAGCTTTCTGACTAGCGGGACCGGGGAGCTGTTTTTT	CASSFLTSGTGELFF
TRBV9	NA	NA	TRBJ2-7	TGTGCCAGCAGCGTAGGGCTCAACCCCTACGAGCAGCACTTC	CASSVGLNPYEQHF
TRBV18	NA	NA	TRBJ2-3	TGTGCCAGCTCACAAGGGGGGCTCATCTACACAGATACGCAGTATTTT	CASSQGGLIYTDTQYF
TRBV12-5	NA	TRBD2	TRBJ2-1	TGTGCTAGTGGCCTGGGACTAGCGGGAGGGGGTGAGCAGTTCTTC	CASGLGLAGGGEQFF